The 7 T cell receptor beta chains presented below share a single source sample, sequenced in a study of T cell responses to AZD1222 COVID-19 vaccine. Sequencing used immunoSEQ multiplex PCR; TCRdb keeps in-frame clones, though not all of them. The repertoire holds about 110,000 clones, with roughly 90% as singletons. Sequencing used peripheral blood, obtained on day 0 of MenACWY control vaccination. The receptors here all came from an adult in good health.

The chain links TRBV19 to TRBJ2-2, with 7 bases matching TRBD2. With V trimmed by 6 bases and J by 6 bases, 10 bases remained unmatched. There are 15 residues in the CDR3. Germline V gene sequence: CDR1 LNHDA, CDR2 SQIVND (reference sequence). This CDR3 reads CASSTGGFGAGELFF. The CDR3 region has the DNA TGTGCCAGTAGCACGGGGGGTTTTGGGGCCGGGGAGCTGTTTTTT.

V is TRBV18 and J is TRBJ1-4; D might be TRBD1 (5 bases). Trimming removed 2 bases at V and 8 bases at J, with 12 bases between. CDR1 and CDR2 from the germline V gene are KGHSH and LQKENI. The CDR3 sequence is 14 residues long. The CDR3 nucleotides read TGTGCCAGCTCACCAGGGTACGGGGGAGAAAAACTGTTTTTT. Residues: CASSPGYGGEKLFF.

The gene calls are TRBV27 and TRBJ2-3, with D possibly being TRBD1 (6 bases). Germline V gives CDR1 MNHEY, CDR2 SMNVEV (reference sequence). V lost 0 bases, J lost 1 base, and 8 bases lay in between. The CDR3 loop spans 15 amino acids. The CDR3 spells CASSLSQGGTDTQYF. CDR3 DNA: TGTGCCAGCAGTTTATCACAGGGTGGCACAGATACGCAGTATTTT.

V usage is TRBV16 and J usage is TRBJ1-5; possibly TRBD1 for D (6 bases). Germline-derived CDR1 and CDR2 are KGHSY and FQNENV. This CDR3 comprises 14 residues. Trimming cost V 6 bases and J 5 bases, with 14 bases left between them. The CDR3 nucleotides read TGTGCCAGCAGTCACGGGGGGGGCGATCAGCCCCAGCATTTT. Protein sequence: CASSHGGGDQPQHF.

The chain has TRBV7-3 and TRBJ1-1, with 9 bases that match TRBD1. This CDR3 has 15 residues. CDR1 and CDR2 from the germline V gene are SGHTA and FQGTGA. Unmatched junction bases numbered 7, after V lost 2 bases and J lost 6 bases. The CDR3 protein is CASSLWDRVEAEAFF. The CDR3 region has the DNA TGTGCCAGCAGCTTATGGGACAGGGTGGAGGCTGAAGCTTTCTTT.

The chain has TRBV7-2 and TRBJ1-1; D not certain. Deletions cut 4 bases from V and 4 bases from J, with 10 bases between. Germline V gene sequence: CDR1 SGHTA, CDR2 FQGNSA. This CDR3 has 13 residues. DNA for the CDR3: TGTGCCAGCAGCTCACGTTGGTCCACTGAAGCTTTCTTT. Translating gives CASSSRWSTEAFF.

J is TRBJ1-6 and V is TRBV7-2, with D hard to call. There are 12 residues in the CDR3. Germline V gene data show CDR1 as SGHTA and CDR2 as FQGNSA. Trimming removed 5 bases from V and 14 bases from J, with 13 bases in between. The CDR3 is CASSTYSVSLHF. CDR3 nucleotides: TGTGCCAGCAGCACCTACTCGGTATCCCTCCACTTT.